The 14 T cell receptor beta chains in this list originate from one sample, sequenced in a study of HIV-infected patients and healthy controls. Whole blood was used without fractionation, so all unsorted peripheral T cells were included. About 540 ng RNA was reverse transcribed with alpha and beta constant-region primers. Separate chain-specific third strand synthesis with multiplexing indices produced the alpha and beta libraries. TCRdb ran MiXCR on the 5' RACE reads and lists one entry per CDR3 protein. Here the sample spans about 11,000 distinct CDR3 sequences, just over 5% being singletons. Sequencing input: blood. The receptor set was obtained from an adult in good health.

This clonotype was observed many times. The chain has TRBV29-1 and TRBJ1-1; no firm D call. The germline CDR1 and CDR2 sequences are SQVTM and ANQGSEA. The CDR3 runs to 13 residues. V lost 7 bases and J lost 0, with 12 bases in between. This chain's CDR3 is CSAERQMNTEAFF. Written as DNA, the CDR3 is TGCAGCGCAGAGCGGCAGATGAACACTGAAGCTTTCTTT.

This clonotype is medium-sized in the sample. The chain couples TRBV20-1 to TRBJ2-3, with 7 positions matching TRBD1. V was clipped by 5 bases and J by 10 bases; unmatched bases: 12. This CDR3 spans 13 amino acids. Germline-derived CDR1 and CDR2 are DFQATT and SNEGSKA (reference sequence). The CDR3: CSAQGQPHGPQYF. Written as DNA, the CDR3 is TGCAGTGCTCAGGGACAGCCACATGGGCCGCAGTATTTT.

This clonotype was recorded many times. The chain combines TRBV5-1 with TRBJ1-2, with TRBD1 matching over 11 bases. This CDR3 comprises 14 residues. In germline, CDR1 is SGHRS, CDR2 YFSETQ. V was clipped by 4 bases and J by 5 bases; unmatched bases: 4. The CDR3 sequence is CASSGGQGVYGYTF. The DNA for the CDR3 is TGCGCCAGCAGCGGGGGACAGGGGGTTTATGGCTACACCTTC.

The table lists this clonotype with a few counts. The chain links TRBV6-4 to TRBJ2-3, with 14 bases identical to TRBD2. Germline CDR1 is MRHNA and CDR2 is SNTAGT. The CDR3 consists of 15 residues. The V segment lost 6 bases and the J segment 4 bases; nucleotides outside the gene matches: 3. The CDR3 nucleotides are TGTGCCAGCAGCCCGACTAGCGGGGGGGCAGATACGCAGTATTTT. It codes for CASSPTSGGADTQYF.

This clonotype appeared a few times. The chain employs TRBV18 and TRBJ2-7; D is perhaps TRBD1 (6 bases). The CDR3 length is 12 residues. Per germline, CDR1 KGHSH and CDR2 LQKENI. V was shortened by 3 bases and J by 6 bases, with 9 bases between the two germline ends. The CDR3 loop is CASSPDRGEQYF. The CDR3 nucleotides are TGTGCCAGCTCACCGGACAGAGGCGAGCAGTACTTC.

Within the sample, this clonotype is medium-sized. The chain employs TRBV7-8 and TRBJ1-5; D possibly corresponds to TRBD1 (6 bases). CDR1 is SGHVS and CDR2 is FQNEAQ in the germline V gene. The CDR3 loop spans 15 amino acids. V was trimmed by 3 bases and J by 5 bases, leaving 14 bases between them. The CDR3 DNA follows: TGTGCCAGCAGCTTGACATGGGGGGCCCATCAGCCCCAGCATTTT. Its protein product is CASSLTWGAHQPQHF.

This clonotype was counted many times. The J gene is TRBJ2-3, the V gene TRBV20-1, with 10 bases that match TRBD2. The CDR3 totals 14 residues. J lost 2 bases, V lost 2 bases, and 1 base had no gene match. Germline V CDR1 and CDR2: DFQATT, SNEGSKA (reference sequence). The CDR3 here is CSARLAGATDTQYF. The CDR3 DNA sequence: TGCAGTGCTAGACTAGCGGGGGCCACAGATACGCAGTATTTT.

This clonotype was detected ten times or more. The rearrangement links TRBV6-1 to TRBJ1-5; D is unresolved. The germline V gene encodes CDR1 MNHNS and CDR2 SASEGT. The CDR3 is 16 amino acids. V lost 6 bases and J 0 bases, leaving 15 bases between the germline ends. The CDR3 protein is CASSERRGDSNQPQHF. DNA of the CDR3: TGTGCCAGCAGCGAGCGGCGAGGAGATAGCAATCAGCCCCAGCATTTT.

This clonotype is medium-sized (0.01 to 0.1%) within its sample. J is TRBJ1-1 and V is TRBV3-1, with a possible D match to TRBD1 (6 bases). The germline gives CDR1 LGHDT, CDR2 YNNKEL (reference sequence). The CDR3 sequence is 14 residues long. Trimming cost V 4 bases and J 2 bases, with 11 bases left between them. The DNA of the CDR3 is TGTGCCAGCAGCCTCCAGGGGATTAACACTGAAGCTTTCTTT. This gives the protein CASSLQGINTEAFF.

A few counts support this clonotype. The chain carries TRBV3-1 and TRBJ2-4; weak D call: TRBD2 (6 bases). The germline V gene encodes CDR1 LGHDT and CDR2 YNNKEL (reference sequence). This CDR3 is 15 amino acids long. V was trimmed by 3 bases and J by 1 base, leaving 10 bases between them. CDR3: CASSQDYRAKNIQYF. The CDR3 coding sequence is TGTGCCAGCAGCCAGGACTACAGGGCCAAAAACATTCAGTACTTC.

This clonotype is categorized as medium-sized. This chain connects TRBV6-5 to TRBJ2-2; TRBD2 matches 8 bases. This CDR3 is 16 amino acids long. From germline, CDR1 is MNHEY and CDR2 SVGAGI. The J segment lost 1 base and the V segment lost 5 bases, leaving 6 bases of the junction unmatched. CDR3 DNA sequence: TGTGCCAGCAGTCCCCTCGGGGGGGGGAACACCGGGGAGCTGTTTTTT. This encodes CASSPLGGGNTGELFF.

By share of the sample, this clonotype is medium-sized. The chain's CDR3 is CSASNPGELFF. CDR3 sequence (DNA): TGCAGTGCTAGCAACCCCGGGGAGCTGTTTTTT. The V gene is TRBV20-1, the J gene TRBJ2-2; D not resolved. Germline V gene lookup returns CDR1 DFQATT and CDR2 SNEGSKA (reference sequence). This CDR3 contains 11 residues. Trimming took off 3 bases at V and 6 bases at J, with 5 bases between the two ends.

By frequency in the sample, this clonotype is medium-sized. This sequence joins TRBV5-1 and TRBJ2-7; 8 nucleotides align to TRBD2. The CDR3 covers 16 residues. Trimming cost V 3 bases and J 4 bases; bases outside gene matches: 12. From germline, CDR1 is SGHRS and CDR2 YFSETQ. CDR3 protein: CASSSGPGLVTYEQYF. DNA of the CDR3: TGCGCCAGCAGCTCTGGTCCGGGACTAGTAACGTACGAGCAGTACTTC.

This clonotype is medium-sized within its sample. The V and J genes are TRBV12-3 or TRBV12-4 and TRBJ1-2; TRBD1 might be the D (5 bases). Trimming removed 0 bases at V and 8 bases at J, with 10 bases between. This CDR3 is built from 13 residues. CDR3 residues: CASSLARVKGYTF. As DNA, the CDR3 is TGTGCCAGCAGTTTAGCCAGGGTGAAGGGCTACACCTTC.